This T cell receptor (beta chain) was documented in a study of cytomegalovirus exposure and HLA in healthy donors (dated 2017 in TCRdb). Study-wide context: In an earlier analysis of some 550 of the donors, 250 to 350 Gb of sequence data and just under 120 million unique TCR beta sequences from about 179 million T cells were reported. Along with the roughly 610-subject first cohort, a separate validation cohort of over a hundred different subjects was used. To study patterns of TCR occurrence, a later analysis re-analyzed previously published TCR beta repertoires from hundreds of donors and added high-resolution HLA genotyping. Of the 350 to 450 genotyped donors, roughly 80% were placed in the genetic ancestry cluster associated with self-reported Caucasian donors. An early release that covered 500 to 800 HLA-typed donors contained about 290 gigabases of sequencing data and tens of millions of unique TCR sequences. An earlier analysis of approximately 580 of the donors used high-throughput TCR beta sequencing to judge whether each TCR beta V gene segment behaved as functional or pseudogenic. On average, roughly 250,000 unique TCR beta nucleotide sequences were sequenced per donor among 398 genotyped donors of the cohort, with roughly 18% of those sequences being non-productive. In a later genetic analysis, genome-wide SNP genotypes for about 55% of the 666 donors were used, and that subset was treated as a discovery cohort. Every discovery cohort repertoire had been produced on one sequencing platform. The study was designed to test whether signatures of past pathogen exposure could be identified by cataloging public T cell receptors. The study combined high-throughput TCR immunosequencing, statistical association of individual TCRs with disease status, and machine learning to predict cytomegalovirus infection status. Donor age, sex, ethnicity and CMV serostatus were compiled alongside the repertoire data. In the later analysis, no new phenotypic data were used to find candidate immune exposures; instead, reliance was placed on TCR beta sequences and their occurrence across donors. Class I and class II HLA loci were covered by the typing at four-digit resolution. Five DR-DQ haplotypes were treated as single units for association and clustering because of strong linkage in the cohort. The study profiled the T cell repertoires of more than 500 subjects by immunosequencing and related them to cytomegalovirus serostatus. The number of donors typed differed by locus, with about 629-630 for A, B, C, DRB1 and DQB1, over 500 for DQA1, under 610 for DPA1, and some 440 for DPB1. Study-wide findings and limitations: A few of the identified cytomegalovirus-associated TCR beta chains were confirmed in vitro to be specific for cytomegalovirus antigens. HLA typing was unavailable for some donors at each locus, so association tests used only the typed subset. Most TCR sequences were observed very rarely across donors, whereas some public TCRs were present in many individuals. When HLA alleles, especially DR and DQ, strongly co-occurred, attributing TCR associations to individual alleles was difficult. An association between a missense DCLRE1C variant and V-gene and J-gene trimming of TCR beta chains was found in a later genetic analysis and replicated in an independent cohort. In the study, 150 to 200 TCR beta chains were listed as associated with cytomegalovirus. Roughly uniform sequencing depth across donors was assumed in presence/absence analyses, although this assumption may not hold. The earlier analysis of some 540 of the donors excluded roughly 17 rarely observed V segments, including chromosome 9 orphons, because counts were too low. According to the authors, the approach could potentially be generalized to other disease states and immunological phenotypes. The sequencing pipeline was judged likely to have produced a cluster of highly shared sequence variants as a technical artifact. In a later analysis, HLA-associated TCR beta chains showed more clonal expansion and lower generation probabilities than non-associated chains that were equally common. An earlier analysis of some 590 of the donors showed that most TCR beta V segments appeared in productive rearrangements either about 90% or about 30% of the time, which broadly matched IMGT annotations. The classifier was reported to diagnose cytomegalovirus status with high specificity and sensitivity in both the original cohort and the validation cohort. Several of the top co-occurrence clusters appeared to be linked to parvovirus B19, influenza, CMV and Epstein-Barr virus, according to a later analysis. Compared with the roughly 700-donor mean, donors in an Asian-associated ancestry cluster had fewer N-insertions in productive TCRs, according to a later genetic analysis. A further reported finding was that TCR beta sequences accurately predicted the HLA-A and HLA-B alleles for most subjects in the first cohort. A later analysis associated approximately 17,000 TCR beta sequences with specific HLA alleles at a false discovery rate of 0.05. According to a later analysis, most CMV-associated TCR beta chains appeared to be HLA-restricted, and the HLA associations seemed to be driven largely by CMV exposure. According to a later analysis, TCR association rates differed among HLA loci, with DRB1 alleles showing the most associated TCRs and HLA-C alleles showing the fewest. CMV serostatus was the only immune exposure information available for the cohort. Some IMGT-functional V segments, including TRBV6-2 and TRBV6-3, could not be told apart with the 87-base-pair reads, so those segments were excluded. Correlated functional status among segregating V segments might be attributable to linkage disequilibrium, but an unknown experimental factor could not be ruled out. The cohort was sequenced for TCR beta chains only, and without alpha or paired-chain data the features that could be detected were limited.

As to this clone: Its antigen remains unidentified. No much larger clone exists at a distance of one base, and base qualities are not known.

In total, fewer than 750 healthy bone marrow donors made up the cohort. At the time of sampling, every cohort member was nominally healthy, though immune exposures that went unrecorded were likely present. The donor tested CMV seronegative, placing the donor among the 350 to 400 seronegative members of the cohort. A peripheral blood sample was collected from each donor, and TCR beta sequencing was performed on peripheral blood mononuclear cells. The Qiagen DNeasy Blood Extraction Kit was used to extract genomic DNA from the blood cell samples. Trimming costs V 1 base and J 6 bases, and their ends lie 22 bases apart. There are 17 amino acids in the CDR3, from cysteine to phenylalanine inclusive. CDR3 DNA only is kept here, 51 bases in frame from base 1. Via the germline V gene, CDR1 is LGHNA and CDR2 YSLEER. The library relied on the immunoSEQ multiplex PCR assay. A mixture of 60 forward primers for TCR Vbeta segments and 13 reverse primers for TCR Jbeta segments was used in the multiplex PCR. A multiplex PCR assay on genomic DNA amplified the CDR3 region of rearranged TCR beta genes. On the Illumina HiSeq System, the amplified TCR beta libraries were sequenced as 87-base-pair reads. Processing in the source paper ran as follows. Across the roughly 670 repertoires, a later analysis counted approximately 83 million unique TCR beta chains, 9 million to 14 million of which were shared by at least two donors. Raw reads were error-corrected and collapsed into unique sequences by a nearest-neighbor algorithm in which closely related sequences were merged to remove PCR and sequencing errors. V, D and J gene segments were assigned by aligning CDR3 sequences to IMGT reference sequences. For a sequence to be retained, at least a six-nucleotide match to both a V gene segment and a J gene segment was required. Rearrangements were called productive when the CDR3 lacked stop codons and stayed in frame with V and J; all others were non-productive. Following IMGT convention, CDR3 was defined as the stretch from the second conserved V-encoded cysteine up to the conserved J-encoded phenylalanine. The earlier analysis of a few hundred of the donors excluded sequences that lacked an unambiguous match to a single V gene segment. In an earlier analysis of approximately 560 of the donors, a V segment was called functional when productive rearrangements were above 56.7%, and segregating when the standard deviation between donors exceeded 5%. A statistical classification framework was built to diagnose cytomegalovirus status from the catalog of TCR beta chain sequences. In a later analysis, TCR nucleotide sequences were compared against IMGT/GENE-DB human TR gene sequences so that V and J genes could be assigned. In a later analysis, CDR3 sequences and most-parsimonious VDJ recombination scenarios were assigned using the TCRdist pipeline. In a later analysis, each TCR beta chain was defined by its CDR3 amino acid sequence together with its V-gene family, and reads without a unique V-gene family were excluded. A later analysis removed 592 highly shared, low-generation-probability nucleotide sequences to deal with suspected cross-contamination and a sequencing artifact. In a later analysis, a clonal expansion index for each public chain was calculated from normalized within-repertoire ranks of inferred template counts. Generation probabilities in a later analysis came from a VDJ recombination model fitted to out-of-frame rearrangements, and those results were checked against IGoR. A later analysis scored TCR-TCR, TCR-HLA and TCR-CMV co-occurrence with hypergeometric tests, applying a repertoire-size bias correction to TCR pairs. A later analysis estimated false discovery rates by permuting HLA or CMV assignments 20 times. In a later analysis, co-occurring TCRs were grouped using DBSCAN, with TCRdist sequence similarity added in when clustering inside HLA-allele-positive subsets. Repertoires with fewer than 30,000 or more than 120,000 public chains were left out of co-occurrence clustering, as were five repertoires with anomalous nucleotide sharing. This immuneACCESS table, as held by TCRdb, lists in-frame sequences with V and J called but not all clones. Of the missing ones, under half trace to an unresolved V gene in checked studies; the others have no known cause. That table is the source of V, J and clone size, and D and trimming were worked out from the DNA. The sample data list 150,000 to 170,000 clones, and roughly 80% of these were observed just once. The ten largest clonotypes hold around 1.5% of the sample.

The receptor was derived from a man aged 18 to 30 in good health and CMV-seronegative. This receptor chain uses TRBV4-3 and TRBJ2-7; the D gene is perhaps TRBD1, from 6 matching bases. Input material: PBMCs. The CDR3 here reads CASSQVGWGSRGGEQYF. At the DNA level, the sequence is TGCGCCAGCAGCCAAGTCGGGTGGGGCTCCCGAGGGGGCGAGCAGTACTTC.